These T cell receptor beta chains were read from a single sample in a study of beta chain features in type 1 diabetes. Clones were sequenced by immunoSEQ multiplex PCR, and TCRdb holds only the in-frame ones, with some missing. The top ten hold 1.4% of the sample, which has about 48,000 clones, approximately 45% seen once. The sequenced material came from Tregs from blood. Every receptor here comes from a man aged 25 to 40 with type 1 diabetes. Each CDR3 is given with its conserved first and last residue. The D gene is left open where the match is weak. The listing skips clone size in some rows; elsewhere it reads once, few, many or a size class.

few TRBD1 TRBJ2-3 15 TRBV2 TGTGCCAGCAGTCTTCCGGGACAGTCGGAGAATACGCAGTATTTT CASSLPGQSENTQYF
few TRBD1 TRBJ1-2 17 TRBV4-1 TGCGCCAGCAGCCGAGATTCGACAGGGGAGTACTCTCGTGGCTACACCTTC CASSRDSTGEYSRGYTF
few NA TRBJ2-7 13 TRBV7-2 TGTGCCAGCAGCTCAAAGACGGGAGTCGAGCAGTACTTC CASSSKTGVEQYF
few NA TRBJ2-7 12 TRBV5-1 TGCGCCAGCAGCTTGGACAACTACGAGCAGTACTTC CASSLDNYEQYF
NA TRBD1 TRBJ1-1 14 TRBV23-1 TGCGCCAGCAGAGAGGACAGGGCGAACACTGAAGCTTTCTTT CASREDRANTEAFF
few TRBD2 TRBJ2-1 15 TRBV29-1 TGCAGCGGTAGCGGGAGCCCAGAATTTTACGATGAGCAGTTCTTC CSGSGSPEFYDEQFF
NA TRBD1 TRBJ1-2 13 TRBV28 TGTGCCAGCAGGGGCGGGACAGGGGGCTTCTACACCTTC CASRGGTGGFYTF
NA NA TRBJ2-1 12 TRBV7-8 TGTGCCAGCAGCCCCTACTACAATGAGCAGTTCTTC CASSPYYNEQFF
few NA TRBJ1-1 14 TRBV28 TGTGCCAGCAGTTTCGGCAGGCCCTATGGTGAAGCTTTCTTT CASSFGRPYGEAFF
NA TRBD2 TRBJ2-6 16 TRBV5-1 TGCGCCAGTCATAGCGGGGGTGACTCTGGGGCCAACGTCCTGACTTTC CASHSGGDSGANVLTF
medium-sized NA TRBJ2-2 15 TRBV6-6 TGTGCCAGCAGACCTGACAGAGCGAACACCGGGGAGCTGTTTTTT CASRPDRANTGELFF
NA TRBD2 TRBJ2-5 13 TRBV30 TGTGCCTGGGTTAGCGGGAGCGGAGAGACCCAGTACTTC CAWVSGSGETQYF
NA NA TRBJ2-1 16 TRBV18 TGTGCCAGCTCACCATGGGCAGGGTCGGCCTACAATGAGCAGTTCTTC CASSPWAGSAYNEQFF
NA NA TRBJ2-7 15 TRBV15 TGTGCCACCAGCAGAGTGACAGAAAACTCCTACGAGCAGTACTTC CATSRVTENSYEQYF
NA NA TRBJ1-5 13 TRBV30 TGTGCCTGGACCCTTGGGGGGGATCAGCCCCAGCATTTT CAWTLGGDQPQHF
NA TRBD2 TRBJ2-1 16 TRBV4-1 TGCGCCAGCAGCCGGAGAGGACTAGCGGGATACAATGAGCAGTTCTTC CASSRRGLAGYNEQFF
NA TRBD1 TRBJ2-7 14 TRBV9 TGTGCCAGCAGCGCGGACAGGGGGAATCACGAGCAGTACTTC CASSADRGNHEQYF
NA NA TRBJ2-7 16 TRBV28 TGTGCCAGCAGTTTCGGTCTGCAGGGAAGGGTCTACGAGCAGTACTTC CASSFGLQGRVYEQYF
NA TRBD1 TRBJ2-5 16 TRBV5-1 TGCGCCAGCAGCACCGACGCCAGGGGGCCGCAAGAGACCCAGTACTTC CASSTDARGPQETQYF
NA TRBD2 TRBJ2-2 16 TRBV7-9 TGTGCCAGCAGCTCCCGGACTAGCGGGAGGGTCGGGGAGCTGTTTTTT CASSSRTSGRVGELFF
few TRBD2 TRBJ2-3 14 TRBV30 TGTGCCTGGAGTACTAGCGGGAGGGCAGATACGCAGTATTTT CAWSTSGRADTQYF
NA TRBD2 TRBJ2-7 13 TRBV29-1 TGCAGCGTTGTACTAGCGGATACCTACGAGCAGTACTTC CSVVLADTYEQYF
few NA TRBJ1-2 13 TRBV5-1 TGCGCCAGCAACTTGTTTAGTAACTATGGCTACACCTTC CASNLFSNYGYTF
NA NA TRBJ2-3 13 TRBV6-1 TGTGCCATCGGGGGACCGGGCACAGATACGCAGTATTTT CAIGGPGTDTQYF
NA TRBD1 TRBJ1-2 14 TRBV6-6 TGTGCCAGCAGTCCGTCGACAGGGGGCTATGGCTACACCTTC CASSPSTGGYGYTF
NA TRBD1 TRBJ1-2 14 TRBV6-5 TGTGCCAGCAGTCGGACAGGGATTGGGTATGGCTACACCTTC CASSRTGIGYGYTF